This T cell receptor beta chain was captured by sequencing in a study of blood T cell repertoires in COVID-19. For the study at large: The cDNA or gDNA used as material had been derived from T cells, B-cell-depleted T cells, or PBMCs.

Trimming stripped 6 bases from V and 7 bases from J, with 15 bases between. CDR1 is SGHTA and CDR2 is FQGNSA in the germline V gene. The CDR3 runs to 13 residues. Profiling relied on immunoSEQ multiplex PCR, and the TCRdb table lists in-frame clones only, not all of them. The top ten hold 4.5% to 5% of the sample, which has around 200,000 clones, roughly 84% seen once. Sequencing used peripheral blood. The V and J genes are TRBV7-2 and TRBJ1-2, with D perhaps matching TRBD1 (6 bases). The TCR originated in an elderly woman with acute or convalescent COVID-19. CDR3 in amino acids: CASSPTGISGYTF. The CDR3 DNA reads TGTGCCAGCAGTCCTACAGGGATCTCTGGCTACACCTTC.